Each of the 30 T cell receptor beta chains below was sequenced from the same sample in a study of identical twins (dated by TCRdb to 2016 to 2018). Libraries were built with 5' RACE. TCRdb lists the instrument as Illumina HiSeq 2000. The public reads were reprocessed in TCRdb via fastp at Q25 and MiXCR, keeping in-frame beta chains. For every CDR3 protein sequence, its rows merge into one entry that carries the most common genes and DNA. This sample comprises about 790,000 distinct CDR3 sequences, about 18% of them detected only once. The ten largest clones take up less than 15% of the sample. These same data were also listed under a study on T cells expressing NK-cell markers.

The source material was PBMCs. Receptor source: a woman between 18 and 30 years old in good health.

This clonotype appeared a few times. The gene calls are TRBV11-1 and TRBJ2-7; D possibly corresponds to TRBD1 (6 bases). CDR1 and CDR2 from the germline V gene are SGHAT and FQDESV (reference sequence). The V and J ends lost 1 base and 3 bases respectively, with 28 bases between them. CDR3 length: 20 amino acids. CDR3 nucleotide sequence: TGTGCCAGCAGCTTAGGAGACTATACCGACCGACAGGCCATCAACTACGAGCAGTACTTC. This sequence encodes CASSLGDYTDRQAINYEQYF.

This chain joins TRBV3-1 and TRBJ2-5; D is unclear. The CDR3 is 10 residues long. Germline V CDR1 and CDR2: LGHDT, YNNKEL (reference sequence). The V gene lost 6 bases and the J gene lost 3 bases, with 2 bases spanning the gap. For the CDR3, the DNA is TGTGCCAGCAGGAAAGAGACCCAGTACTTC. Protein: CASRKETQYF.

The V gene is TRBV20-1, the J gene TRBJ1-2, with D perhaps matching TRBD1 (5 bases). Trimming pared 6 bases from V and 7 bases from J, leaving 15 bases between. CDR3 length: 12 residues. Germline V gene sequence: CDR1 DFQATT, CDR2 SNEGSKA (reference sequence). The CDR3 bases are TGCAGTGCCCACGGGGCTATCGGTGGCTACACCTTC. This gives the protein CSAHGAIGGYTF.

This clonotype was detected many times. The chain uses TRBV5-1 and TRBJ2-7; a possible D gene is TRBD2 (5 bases). Germline V gene data show CDR1 as SGHRS and CDR2 as YFSETQ. Trimming removed 2 bases at V and 5 bases at J, with 11 bases between. The CDR3 length is 13 residues. CDR3 amino acids: CASSFLGANEQYF. The CDR3 DNA sequence: TGCGCCAGCAGCTTCCTGGGAGCCAACGAGCAGTACTTC.

The genes are TRBV5-1 and TRBJ2-2, with TRBD2 matching over 12 bases. The CDR3 consists of 19 residues. CDR1 is SGHRS and CDR2 is YFSETQ in the germline V gene. V shed 2 bases and J 11 bases; nucleotides not matched to a gene: 19. The CDR3 is CASSLPSGRAPLKVPELFF. CDR3 DNA: TGCGCCAGCAGCTTACCTAGCGGGAGGGCCCCACTCAAGGTCCCTGAGCTGTTTTTT. The full variable domain, rest sourced from reference TRBV5-1 and TRBJ2-2, is KAGVTQTPRYLIKTRGQQVTLSCSPISGHRSVSWYQQTPGQGLQFLFEYFSETQRNKGNFPGRFSGRQFSNSRSEMNVSTLELGDSALYLCASSLPSGRAPLKVPELFFGEGSRLTVL.

This clonotype was seen at least ten times. The chain recombines TRBV20-1 with TRBJ2-2; tentative D call: TRBD2 (5 bases). The CDR3 runs 16 residues. CDR1 and CDR2 from the germline V gene are DFQATT and SNEGSKA (reference sequence). Trimming pared 3 bases from V and 2 bases from J, leaving 16 bases between. The CDR3 DNA follows: TGCAGTGCTAGTGCTAGCAGATTCGGCAACACCGGGGAGCTGTTTTTT. Translation gives CSASASRFGNTGELFF.

This clonotype came up a few times. This chain joins TRBV6-1 and TRBJ1-1; 8 nucleotides align to TRBD1. Germline V gene data show CDR1 as MNHNS and CDR2 as SASEGT. The trim removed 10 bases at V and 0 bases at J, leaving 7 bases unmatched. The CDR3 is 14 residues long. CDR3 bases: TGTGCCACGGCAGGGGGCTGGATGAACACTGAAGCTTTCTTT. Protein: CATAGGWMNTEAFF.

Comments on this clonotype: An end of the junction does not agree with germline; a read error may underlie this. CDR3 region: CASSLGRGNQPRHF. The CDR3 DNA reads as TGCGCCAGCAGCTTGGGGCGAGGGAATCAGCCCCGGCATTTT. The chain couples TRBV5-1 to TRBJ1-5; no firm D call. CDR1 is SGHRS and CDR2 is YFSETQ in the germline V gene. This CDR3 comprises 14 residues.

V gene TRBV24-1 combines with J gene TRBJ2-3, with unresolved D. From germline, CDR1 is KGHDR and CDR2 SFDVKD. Trimming left V 7 bases short and J 1 base short, with 5 bases between. The CDR3 runs to 12 residues. In DNA form, the CDR3 reads TGTGCCACCAGCCCGGGCACAGATACGCAGTATTTT. Translation gives CATSPGTDTQYF.

This sequence joins TRBV20-1 and TRBJ1-2; 8 bases are a match to TRBD1. CDR3 length: 12 residues. CDR1 and CDR2 from the germline V gene are DFQATT and SNEGSKA (reference sequence). V lost 4 bases to trimming and J lost 7 bases; unmatched junction nucleotides: 5. The DNA of the CDR3 is TGCAGTGCTAAGGACAGGGTCTCTGGCTACACCTTC. This translates into CSAKDRVSGYTF.

This clonotype was seen a handful of times. The chain recombines TRBV9 with TRBJ2-2; 11 bases line up with TRBD2. The CDR3 runs 15 residues. After removal of 4 bases from V and 1 base from J, the junction contained 0 bases not matched to a gene. In germline, CDR1 is SGDLS, CDR2 YYNGEE. In DNA form, the CDR3 reads TGTGCCAGCAGCACTAGCGGGGGGAACACCGGGGAGCTGTTTTTT. Translation gives CASSTSGGNTGELFF.

This clonotype was seen only a few times. The chain recombines TRBV7-2 with TRBJ1-5, with D possibly matching TRBD1 (6 bases). The ends were cut back, 5 bases at V and 6 bases at J, with 14 bases in the middle. The CDR3 is 14 amino acids. Germline V gene data show CDR1 as SGHTA and CDR2 as FQGNSA. CDR3 amino acids: CASSTVDSPQPQHF. Here the CDR3 DNA reads TGTGCCAGCAGCACAGTGGACAGCCCTCAGCCCCAGCATTTT.

This clonotype was counted a few times. The chain is built from TRBV11-2 and TRBJ2-3, with TRBD2 matching 14 bases. The CDR3 extends over 18 amino acids. The V gene's germline CDR1 is SGHAT and CDR2 FQNNGV. The V segment lost 2 bases and the J segment 3 bases; nucleotides outside the gene matches: 7. As DNA, the CDR3 is TGTGCCAGCAGCTTAAAAGGACTAGCGGGAGGAGGGACAGATACGCAGTATTTT. Its protein is CASSLKGLAGGGTDTQYF.

This clonotype was detected a few times. The junction departs from the called germline gene at one end, perhaps through a read error. The V and J genes are TRBV12-3 or TRBV12-4 and TRBJ2-3, with 7 bases fitting TRBD1. There are 14 residues in the CDR3. CDR3 bases: TGTGCCAGCAGTCGAGGGGACAGCACTGATACGCAGTATTTT. Translating it yields CASSRGDSTDTQYF.

The table lists this clonotype with a few counts. The chain combines TRBV12-3 or TRBV12-4 with TRBJ1-5; D remains unclear. This CDR3 contains 15 residues. V was clipped by 4 bases and J by 5 bases, with 15 bases between them. CDR3 sequence reads: CASSSRGRGHQPQHF. The CDR3, as DNA: TGTGCCAGCAGTTCCCGAGGCAGAGGCCATCAGCCCCAGCATTTT.

The chain links TRBV19 to TRBJ1-1; the match to TRBD1 covers 7 bases. Germline trimming cut 6 bases from V and 6 bases from J; bases unmatched to any gene: 19. CDR3 length: 17 residues. Germline CDR1 is LNHDA and CDR2 is SQIVND (reference sequence). The CDR3 DNA reads as TGTGCCAGTAGAAACAGGGGACTCGGGGGTGGTAGCGCTGAAGCTTTCTTT. This codes for CASRNRGLGGGSAEAFF. Looking up the rest from reference TRBV19 and TRBJ1-1 gives the full variable domain: DGGITQSPKYLFRKEGQNVTLSCEQNLNHDAMYWYRQDPGQGLRLIYYSQIVNDFQKGDIAEGYSVSREKKESFPLTVTSAQKNPTAFYLCASRNRGLGGGSAEAFFGQGTRLTVV.

As to this clonotype: At one boundary the junction diverges from the germline segment, which might be a read error. The chain has TRBV12-3 or TRBV12-4 and TRBJ2-3; 9 nucleotides agree with TRBD2. This CDR3 has 17 residues. The CDR3 protein is CASSPRLAAPGTDTRYF. The CDR3 region has the DNA TGTGCCAGCAGTCCACGACTAGCGGCTCCCGGCACAGATACGCGGTATTTT.

V and J are TRBV10-1 and TRBJ2-3; no definite D call. The CDR3 length is 15 residues. V lost 5 bases, J lost 3 bases, and 15 bases lay in between. The germline CDR1 and CDR2 sequences are WNHNN and SYGVQD (reference sequence). This CDR3 reads CASSQRVPSTDTQYF. CDR3 coding DNA: TGCGCCAGCAGTCAAAGGGTTCCCTCAACAGATACGCAGTATTTT.

The genes are TRBV7-8 and TRBJ2-3; D remains unclear. This CDR3 is built from 14 residues. The germline gives CDR1 SGHVS, CDR2 FQNEAQ. Trimming cost V 2 bases and J 0 bases, with 6 bases left between them. CDR3: CASSLTWSTDTQYF. CDR3 DNA: TGTGCCAGCAGCTTAACTTGGAGCACAGATACGCAGTATTTT.

J is TRBJ2-7 and V is TRBV10-3; the D gene is possibly TRBD1 (6 bases). V dropped 8 bases and J dropped 5 bases, with 16 bases sitting between them. CDR3 length: 13 residues. CDR1 and CDR2 (germline): ENHRY, SYGVKD. In DNA form, the CDR3 reads TGTGCCATCGGAAGACAGGCGAATCACGAGCAGTACTTC. Its protein product is CAIGRQANHEQYF.

The V call is TRBV6-6, the J call TRBJ2-1; D gene unclear. The CDR3 extends over 13 amino acids. Trimming cost V 2 bases and J 8 bases, with 10 bases left between them. CDR1 and CDR2 (germline): MNHNY, SVGAGI (reference sequence). CDR3 DNA: TGTGCCAGCAGTTACGGGCAGAAGGATGAGCAGTTCTTC. Amino acid sequence: CASSYGQKDEQFF.

V is TRBV5-6 and J is TRBJ1-2; the D gene is possibly TRBD1 (5 bases). The CDR3 runs 14 residues. CDR1 is SGHDT and CDR2 is YYEEEE in the germline V gene. The ends were cut back, 2 bases at V and 6 bases at J, with 14 bases in the middle. Here the CDR3 DNA reads TGTGCCAGCAGCTTTGTCCAGGGACGGAATGGCTACACCTTC. It specifies CASSFVQGRNGYTF. The variable domain in full, completed from reference TRBV5-6 and TRBJ1-2, reads DAGVTQSPTHLIKTRGQQVTLRCSPKSGHDTVSWYQQALGQGPQFIFQYYEEEERQRGNFPDRFSGHQFPNYSSELNVNALLLGDSALYLCASSFVQGRNGYTFGSGTRLTVV.

The chain is built from TRBV5-4 and TRBJ1-4; D ambiguous. This CDR3 region has 12 residues. Trimming pared 5 bases from V and 7 bases from J, leaving 9 bases between. Germline V gene data show CDR1 as SGHNT and CDR2 as YYREEE (reference sequence). The CDR3, as DNA: TGTGCCAGCAGTTATTGGGGTGAAAAACTGTTTTTT. It translates to CASSYWGEKLFF.

The chain joins TRBV6-2 or TRBV6-3 to TRBJ2-7; the match to TRBD2 covers 8 bases. Germline CDR1 MNHEY, CDR2 SVGEGT. Trimming cost V 6 bases and J 6 bases; bases outside gene matches: 16. The CDR3 covers 16 residues. CDR3 nucleotide sequence: TGTGCCAGCAGCGTTCCAGCGGGAGAAGTAAGGAGCGAGCAGTACTTC. Protein: CASSVPAGEVRSEQYF.

The chain links TRBV9 to TRBJ1-6; 8 bases map to TRBD1. V dropped 3 bases and J dropped 10; count of bases not matched to a gene: 6. There are 14 residues in the CDR3. Germline values: CDR1 SGDLS, CDR2 YYNGEE. For the CDR3, the DNA is TGTGCCAGCAGCGGAATTGGACAGGGCTCACCCCTCCACTTT. It specifies CASSGIGQGSPLHF. Using reference TRBV9 and TRBJ1-6 for the parts outside the CDR3, the full variable domain is DSGVTQTPKHLITATGQRVTLRCSPRSGDLSVYWYQQSLDQGLQFLIQYYNGEERAKGNILERFSAQQFPDLHSELNLSSLELGDSALYFCASSGIGQGSPLHFGNGTRLTVT.

The chain carries TRBV20-1 and TRBJ1-1; D gene uncertain. CDR3 length equals 13 residues. Germline CDR1 and CDR2: DFQATT and SNEGSKA (reference sequence). V was pared by 3 bases and J by 4 bases, with 12 bases between. The CDR3 region has the DNA TGCAGTGCTAGTACCCAGTCCGGCACTGAAGCTTTCTTT. Amino acid sequence: CSASTQSGTEAFF.

CDR3 sequence (DNA): TGCAGTGCTAGGCGGCGGGGTCCAAATACGCAGTATTTT. Protein sequence: CSARRRGPNTQYF. This chain uses TRBV20-1 with TRBJ2-3; D may be TRBD2 (6 bases). CDR3 length equals 13 residues. Germline V CDR1 and CDR2: DFQATT, SNEGSKA (reference sequence). Trimming stripped 3 bases from V and 7 bases from J, with 14 bases between.

CDR3 loop: CSASALAPEQYF. DNA of the CDR3: TGCAGTGCTAGCGCGCTAGCGCCCGAGCAGTACTTC. This chain uses TRBV20-1 with TRBJ2-7, with D possibly being TRBD2 (6 bases). V shed 3 bases and J shed 6 bases, with 12 bases lying between them. Germline V CDR1 and CDR2: DFQATT, SNEGSKA (reference sequence). The CDR3 is 12 residues long.

This clonotype was counted only a few times. V is TRBV7-2 and J is TRBJ1-2, with D hard to call. V lost 5 bases and J 4 bases, leaving 11 bases between the germline ends. The CDR3 is 13 amino acids. Looked up from germline, CDR1 is SGHTA and CDR2 is FQGNSA. CDR3 DNA sequence: TGTGCCAGCAGCCGCGTCGTATTCTATGGCTACACCTTC. It encodes CASSRVVFYGYTF.

This clonotype was recorded a few times. CDR3 DNA: TGTGCCAGCAGTTTTTCCTACCTTTCCTACGAGCAGTACTTC. Amino acid sequence: CASSFSYLSYEQYF. J is TRBJ2-7 and V is TRBV12-3 or TRBV12-4; D is ambiguous. V lost 3 bases and J 1 base, leaving 10 bases between the germline ends. The CDR3 covers 14 residues.